The 8 T cell receptor beta chains below come from one sample, sequenced in a study of control samples from healthy donors and cancer patients. TCRdb keeps only in-frame clones here, not all; method: immunoSEQ multiplex PCR. The sample has 260,000 or so clones; 82% are singletons. The sequenced material came from PBMCs. The receptor source for this set is a woman aged 55-70 years with lung cancer.

The CDR3 DNA reads as TGTGCCAGCAGCGGGGGGTCTAGCGGGTTCCGCTTATCTAATGAGCAGTTCTTC. As protein: CASSGGSSGFRLSNEQFF. The chain has TRBV7-2 and TRBJ2-1, with 8 bases identical to TRBD2. Trimming removed 5 bases from V and 7 bases from J; junction bases left unmatched: 19. The CDR3 length is 18 residues. The germline CDR1 and CDR2 sequences are SGHTA and FQGNSA.

This clone has just one count. The chain uses TRBV2 and TRBJ1-2, with TRBD1 matching 7 bases. J gave up 6 bases and V 5 bases, and 3 bases lay outside the gene matches. The CDR3 runs 12 residues. Germline CDR1 reads SNHLY; CDR2 reads FYNNEI. The CDR3, as DNA: TGTGCCAGCAGTAATGACAGGGATGGCTACACCTTC. This encodes CASSNDRDGYTF.

The chain joins TRBV7-9 to TRBJ1-1; D is unresolved. Germline V gene sequence: CDR1 SEHNR, CDR2 FQNEAQ (reference sequence). The CDR3 covers 11 residues. V was clipped by 3 bases and J by 1 base, with 0 bases between them. CDR3 in DNA: TGTGCCAGCAGCTTGAACACTGAAGCTTTCTTT. It translates to CASSLNTEAFF.

The chain is built from TRBV19 and TRBJ1-4, with 9 bases lining up with TRBD1. This CDR3 contains 14 residues. From germline, CDR1 is LNHDA and CDR2 SQIVND (reference sequence). Trimming took 6 bases from V and 8 from J; bases not matched to a gene: 7. CDR3 coding DNA: TGTGCCAGTAGCTCGGGACAGGGTTACGAAAAACTGTTTTTT. Its translation is CASSSGQGYEKLFF.

The genes are TRBV9 and TRBJ2-7; a possible D gene is TRBD1 (5 bases). Trimming removed 0 bases at V and 2 bases at J, with 12 bases between. The germline CDR1 and CDR2 sequences are SGDLS and YYNGEE. The CDR3 has 15 amino acids. This CDR3 reads CASSVGDSSAYEQYF. The CDR3 DNA reads as TGTGCCAGCAGCGTAGGTGACAGCTCGGCCTACGAGCAGTACTTC.

This chain joins TRBV27 and TRBJ2-7; 10 bases fit TRBD2. Germline-derived CDR1 and CDR2 are MNHEY and SMNVEV (reference sequence). CDR3 length equals 16 residues. Trimming took 0 bases from V and 3 from J; bases not matched to a gene: 5. DNA for the CDR3: TGTGCCAGCAGTTTATCAAGGACTAGCGGAATCTACGAGCAGTACTTC. Amino acid sequence: CASSLSRTSGIYEQYF.

CDR3 sequence (DNA): TGTGCCAGCAGCTTTGGAGGACAGGGTCAAGAGCAGTACTTC. Encoded protein: CASSFGGQGQEQYF. The genes are TRBV11-2 and TRBJ2-7; 8 positions agree with TRBD1. V shed 3 bases, J shed 7 bases, and the junction held 8 bases outside the gene matches. CDR3 length: 14 residues. The germline CDR1 and CDR2 sequences are SGHAT and FQNNGV.

This clone was found once. Here the CDR3 reads CASPLNRGHEAFF. CDR3 nucleotide sequence: TGTGCCAGCCCACTTAACAGGGGGCATGAAGCTTTCTTT. This chain links TRBV18 with TRBJ1-1; 9 nucleotides align to TRBD1. Looked up from germline, CDR1 is KGHSH and CDR2 is LQKENI. CDR3 length: 13 residues. V lost 8 bases and J lost 7; bases outside the gene matches: 8.